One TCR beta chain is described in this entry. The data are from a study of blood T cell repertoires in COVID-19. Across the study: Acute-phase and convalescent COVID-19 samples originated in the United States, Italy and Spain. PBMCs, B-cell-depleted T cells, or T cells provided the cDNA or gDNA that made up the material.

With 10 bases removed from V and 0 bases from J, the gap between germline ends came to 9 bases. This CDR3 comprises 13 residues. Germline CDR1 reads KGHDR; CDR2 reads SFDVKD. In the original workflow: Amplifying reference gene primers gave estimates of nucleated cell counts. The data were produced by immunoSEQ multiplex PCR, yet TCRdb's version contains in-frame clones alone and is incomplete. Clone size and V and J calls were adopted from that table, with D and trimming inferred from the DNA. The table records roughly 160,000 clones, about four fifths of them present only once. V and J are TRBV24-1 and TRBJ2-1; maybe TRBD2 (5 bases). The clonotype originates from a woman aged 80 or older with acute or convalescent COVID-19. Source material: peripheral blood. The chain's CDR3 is CATASGSYNEQFF. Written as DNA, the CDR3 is TGTGCCACAGCGAGCGGCTCCTACAATGAGCAGTTCTTC.